Included here is one T cell receptor (beta chain) sequence, with context. Per the original methods: Amplification of reference gene primers was used by the study to estimate nucleated cell counts. Assay: immunoSEQ multiplex PCR; the TCRdb copy retains only in-frame clones and omits some. Clonal size and the V and J genes are those of that table, whereas D and trimming came from the DNA. The data hold 250,000 to 300,000 clones, with 80% to 90% observed a single time. Enrollment of patients from Seattle took place during active infection, with longitudinal follow-up. This specimen comes from a study of blood T cell repertoires in COVID-19. Study context: The United States, Italy and Spain supplied acute and convalescent COVID-19 samples. PBMCs, B-cell-depleted T cells, or T cells were the source of the cDNA or gDNA that made up the material.

The V gene's germline CDR1 is SEHNR and CDR2 FQNEAQ (reference sequence). Trimming stripped 3 bases from V and 2 bases from J, with 17 bases between. The CDR3 sequence is 16 residues long. This sequence was found in a woman between 50 and 59 years old with COVID-19, enrolled during active disease. The chain carries TRBV7-9 and TRBJ2-7, with D perhaps matching TRBD1 (6 bases). Sequenced: peripheral blood. The CDR3 DNA follows: TGTGCCAGCAGCTTTCCACAGGGATTATATCCCTACGAGCAGTACTTC. Translation gives CASSFPQGLYPYEQYF.